Each of the 22 T cell receptor beta chains below was sequenced from the same sample in a study of human T cells and chemical hapten exposure. TCRdb reanalysed the RACE reads using MiXCR and keeps one entry per CDR3 protein. The sample lists fewer than 70,000 distinct CDR3 sequences; around 7% were seen once. As for time point: pre-sensitization, week 0. Treatment in this sample: therapeutic diphenylcyclopropenone sensitization with weekly scalp DPC. The sample here was whole blood, taken in connection with sensitization to the hapten diphenylcyclopropenone (DPC). The source is a woman aged 30 to 39 with alopecia areata. Some clones in this sample may be carry-over from other donors' samples.

This clonotype was detected ten times or more. The genes are TRBV4-1 and TRBJ1-1; TRBD1 matches at 8 bases. This CDR3 spans 14 amino acids. The ends lost 4 bases at V and 4 bases at J; junction bases unmatched: 5. From germline, CDR1 is MGHRA and CDR2 YSYEKL. DNA of the CDR3: TGCGCCAGCAGCCGGATTGGGACAGGCACTGAAGCTTTCTTT. Translating gives CASSRIGTGTEAFF.

This clonotype was recorded at least ten times. This rearrangement joins TRBV7-3 to TRBJ2-1; maybe TRBD1 (6 bases). V was shortened by 5 bases and J by 9 bases, with 20 bases between the two germline ends. This CDR3 contains 15 residues. Germline CDR1 SGHTA, CDR2 FQGTGA. The CDR3 DNA reads TGTGCCAGCAGCCAGGCAGGGGCCGTTTATAGTGAGCAGTTCTTC. Its translation: CASSQAGAVYSEQFF.

This clonotype came up many times. The J gene is TRBJ2-7, the V gene TRBV6-5; 7 bases align to TRBD1. V shed 6 bases, J shed 5 bases, and the junction held 13 bases outside the gene matches. CDR3 size: 15 residues. Looked up from germline, CDR1 is MNHEY and CDR2 is SVGAGI. The CDR3 nucleotides read TGTGCCAGCAGCACCCACAGGGGATCGAACAACGAGCAGTACTTC. It translates to CASSTHRGSNNEQYF.

This clonotype was seen a few times. This may stem from a read error, because a much larger clone lies one nucleotide away. The rearrangement uses TRBV20-1 and TRBJ2-2; D tentatively fits TRBD1 or TRBD2 (7 bases each). Germline-derived CDR1 and CDR2 are DFQATT and SNEGSKA (reference sequence). Trimming removed 0 bases from V and 3 bases from J, with 20 bases in between. CDR3 length: 18 amino acids. The CDR3 here is CSARDWRGGGLDTGELFF. The CDR3 nucleotides read TGCAGTGCTAGAGATTGGAGGGGAGGGGGCTTGGACACCGGGGAGCTGTTTTTT.

Many counts were recorded for this clonotype. The genes are TRBV12-3 or TRBV12-4 and TRBJ1-1; maybe TRBD1 (5 bases). The CDR3 runs 14 residues. V was shortened by 6 bases and J by 2 bases, with 13 bases between the two germline ends. The CDR3 nucleotides are TGTGCCAGCAGCCCCTCGACAGTAAACACTGAAGCTTTCTTT. Translation: CASSPSTVNTEAFF.

Only a few counts were recorded for this clonotype. This chain joins TRBV29-1 and TRBJ1-1; no firm D call. The ends were cut back, 4 bases at V and 3 bases at J, with 6 bases in the middle. Germline V CDR1 and CDR2: SQVTM, ANQGSEA. The CDR3 is made up of 11 amino acids. CDR3 nucleotides: TGCAGCGTTGCCAGGCACACTGAAGCTTTCTTT. This translates into CSVARHTEAFF.

This clonotype was observed at least ten times. The chain links TRBV9 to TRBJ1-2, with 8 nucleotides matching TRBD1. CDR1 and CDR2 from the germline V gene are SGDLS and YYNGEE. V lost 3 bases to trimming and J lost 2 bases; unmatched junction nucleotides: 6. This CDR3 is built from 15 residues. The CDR3 bases are TGTGCCAGCAGCGCTTTACAGGGGGGAAACTATGGCTACACCTTC. This codes for CASSALQGGNYGYTF.

The chain uses TRBV10-3 and TRBJ1-1; perhaps TRBD1 as D (5 bases). Trimming left V 7 bases short and J 0 bases short, with 12 bases between. The CDR3 consists of 14 residues. Germline-derived CDR1 and CDR2 are ENHRY and SYGVKD. This CDR3 reads CAIKEAGMNTEAFF. The CDR3 nucleotides read TGTGCCATCAAGGAGGCAGGGATGAACACTGAAGCTTTCTTT.

This clonotype was picked up many times. J is TRBJ2-7 and V is TRBV12-3 or TRBV12-4; D is possibly TRBD1 (5 bases). The CDR3 runs 14 residues. The V end was cut by 3 bases, the J end by 4 bases, with 13 bases between. CDR3 bases: TGTGCCAGCAGTTTCCAGGGTTTAGAGTACGAGCAGTACTTC. This sequence encodes CASSFQGLEYEQYF.

This clonotype was recorded at least ten times. The chain recombines TRBV10-3 with TRBJ1-2; 8 bases line up with TRBD1. The ends lost 6 bases at V and 8 bases at J; junction bases unmatched: 8. Germline lookup yields CDR1 ENHRY and CDR2 SYGVKD. This CDR3 comprises 13 residues. CDR3 sequence: CAISPTGGEGYTF. CDR3 nucleotide sequence: TGTGCCATCAGCCCTACAGGGGGTGAAGGCTACACCTTC.

This clonotype was observed many times. The chain recombines TRBV5-5 with TRBJ2-1; the match to TRBD1 covers 9 bases. The CDR3 spans 15 residues. V gave up 4 bases and J gave up 4 bases; unmatched junction bases: 6. Germline V gene lookup returns CDR1 SGHKS and CDR2 YYEKEE (reference sequence). CDR3 in DNA: TGTGCCAGCAGCCTAACGGGACAGGGATACAATGAGCAGTTCTTC. Translated, it gives CASSLTGQGYNEQFF.

This clonotype was seen ten or more times. The V and J genes are TRBV25-1 and TRBJ1-1; perhaps TRBD1 as D (6 bases). Germline V gene sequence: CDR1 MGHDK, CDR2 SYGVNS. This CDR3 is built from 12 residues. The V and J ends lost 6 bases and 11 bases respectively, with 16 bases between them. The CDR3 sequence: CASSTGSPGAFF. The CDR3, as DNA: TGTGCCAGCAGCACAGGGTCCCCTGGGGCTTTCTTT.

This clonotype was observed a handful of times. The chain employs TRBV6-5 and TRBJ1-2; 7 nucleotides match TRBD1. V was pared by 2 bases and J by 6 bases, with 6 bases of the junction left unmatched. This CDR3 spans 14 amino acids. In germline, CDR1 is MNHEY, CDR2 SVGAGI. CDR3 bases: TGTGCCAGCAGTTACAGGAGGGGGCGAGATGGCTACACCTTC. It translates to CASSYRRGRDGYTF.

This clonotype was seen only a few times. The gene calls are TRBV5-1 and TRBJ2-1; 8 positions agree with TRBD2. Germline values: CDR1 SGHRS, CDR2 YFSETQ. V lost 2 bases to trimming and J lost 9 bases; unmatched junction nucleotides: 7. This CDR3 region has 14 residues. The CDR3 region has the DNA TGCGCCAGCAGCTTTGGGACTAGTAGCGCTGAGCAGTTCTTC. This sequence encodes CASSFGTSSAEQFF. Together with reference TRBV5-1 and TRBJ2-1, the CDR3 gives the full variable domain: KAGVTQTPRYLIKTRGQQVTLSCSPISGHRSVSWYQQTPGQGLQFLFEYFSETQRNKGNFPGRFSGRQFSNSRSEMNVSTLELGDSALYLCASSFGTSSAEQFFGPGTRLTVL.

The chain combines TRBV11-2 with TRBJ1-2, with D uncertain. Germline V CDR1 and CDR2: SGHAT, FQNNGV. V shed 1 base and J shed 4 bases, with 7 bases lying between them. CDR3 size: 13 residues. CDR3 in amino acids: CASSLGGFYGYTF. DNA for the CDR3: TGTGCCAGCAGCTTAGGCGGATTCTATGGCTACACCTTC.

This clonotype was found many times. The chain couples TRBV29-1 to TRBJ1-1; 11 bases line up with TRBD1. J was trimmed by 4 bases and V by 6 bases; bases with no gene match: 1. CDR3 length equals 12 residues. CDR1 and CDR2 (germline): SQVTM, ANQGSEA. The CDR3 protein is CSVDRGLTEAFF. The CDR3, as DNA: TGCAGCGTGGACAGGGGGCTCACTGAAGCTTTCTTT.

This clonotype was counted many times. The chain couples TRBV6-5 to TRBJ2-7, with D possibly TRBD1 on 6 matching bases. With 2 bases removed from V and 5 bases from J, the gap between germline ends came to 13 bases. This CDR3 is built from 14 residues. Per the germline V gene, CDR1 is MNHEY and CDR2 is SVGAGI. This chain's CDR3 is CASSYETGLDEQYF. Written as DNA, the CDR3 is TGTGCCAGCAGTTACGAAACAGGGCTGGACGAGCAGTACTTC.

This clonotype was observed many times. The chain employs TRBV20-1 and TRBJ2-1, with D possibly matching TRBD2 (5 bases). The CDR3 runs to 15 residues. CDR1 is DFQATT, CDR2 SNEGSKA, per germline (reference sequence). Trimming removed 5 bases at V and 0 bases at J, with 14 bases between. The CDR3, as DNA: TGCAGTGCTTTGGACTTACGTAGCTCCTACAATGAGCAGTTCTTC. Translated: CSALDLRSSYNEQFF.

In its sample, this clonotype was seen a few times. The chain recombines TRBV9 with TRBJ1-5, with a tentative D call TRBD1 (5 bases). The V gene lost 0 bases and the J gene lost 5 bases, with 12 bases spanning the gap. The CDR3 spans 15 residues. CDR1 and CDR2 from the germline V gene are SGDLS and YYNGEE. The CDR3 nucleotides read TGTGCCAGCAGCGTAGGAGCAGGGCAAGATCAGCCCCAGCATTTT. It translates to CASSVGAGQDQPQHF.

The rearrangement joins TRBV5-6 to TRBJ1-1, with TRBD1 as a possible D gene (5 bases). CDR1 is SGHDT, CDR2 YYEEEE, per germline. CDR3 size: 12 residues. V lost 2 bases and J 7 bases, leaving 9 bases between the germline ends. The CDR3 loop reads CASSFRGLEAFF. Written as DNA, the CDR3 is TGTGCCAGCAGCTTTCGGGGCCTTGAAGCTTTCTTT.

At least ten counts were recorded for this clonotype. In DNA form, the CDR3 reads TGTGCCAGCAGCAGGGACAGGGTTGTCGAAGCTTTCTTT. Its protein is CASSRDRVVEAFF. This chain uses TRBV12-3 or TRBV12-4 with TRBJ1-1, with TRBD1 matching 9 bases. Trimming cost V 6 bases and J 8 bases; bases outside gene matches: 7. The CDR3 length is 13 residues.

This clonotype showed up many times. This sequence joins TRBV19 and TRBJ2-5; maybe TRBD1 (6 bases). Trimming removed 3 bases from V and 0 bases from J, with 14 bases in between. CDR1 LNHDA and CDR2 SQIVND come from the germline V gene (reference sequence). This CDR3 spans 16 amino acids. The CDR3 bases are TGTGCCAGTAGTATGGGGGCGAACAGGCACCAAGAGACCCAGTACTTC. Amino acid sequence: CASSMGANRHQETQYF.